This T cell receptor (beta chain) emerged from a study of blood T cell repertoires in COVID-19. Study details: The United States, Italy and Spain were the sources of the acute and convalescent COVID-19 samples.

The trim removed 9 bases at V and 3 bases at J, leaving 12 bases unmatched. The CDR3 is 16 residues long. CDR1 and CDR2 from the germline V gene are ENHRY and SYGVKD. Libraries were prepared by immunoSEQ multiplex PCR; TCRdb keeps only in-frame clonotypes and omits some of them. The sample contains approximately 16,000 clones, about 78% of which appear only once. V usage is TRBV10-3 and J usage is TRBJ2-3; TRBD1 aligns across 10 bases. The clonotype was recovered from a human donor in a cohort sampled during active COVID-19. The material sequenced was peripheral blood. The CDR3 DNA follows: TGTGCCATTTGGAGGGGGACAGGGGCCTTGACAGATACGCAGTATTTT. It encodes CAIWRGTGALTDTQYF.